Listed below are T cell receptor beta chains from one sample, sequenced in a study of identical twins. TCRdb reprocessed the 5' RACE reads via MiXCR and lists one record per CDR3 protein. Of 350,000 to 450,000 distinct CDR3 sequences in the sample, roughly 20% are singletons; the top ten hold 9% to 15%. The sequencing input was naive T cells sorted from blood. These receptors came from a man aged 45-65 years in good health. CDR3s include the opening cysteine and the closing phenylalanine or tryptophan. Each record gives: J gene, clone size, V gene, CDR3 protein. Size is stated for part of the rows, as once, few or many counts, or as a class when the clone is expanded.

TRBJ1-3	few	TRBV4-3	CASSQVVAGASGNTIYF
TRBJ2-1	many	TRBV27	CASSLLGGSGNEQFF
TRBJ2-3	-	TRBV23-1	CASRGDRRTDTQYF
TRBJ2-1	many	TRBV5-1	CASSLEGVGSGGNEQFF
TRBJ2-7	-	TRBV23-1	CASSPRDSTLREQYF
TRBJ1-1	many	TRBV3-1	CASSHGPGTEAFF
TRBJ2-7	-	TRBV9	CASSERSSAYSYEQYF
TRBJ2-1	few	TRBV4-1	CASSQVTGESEQFF
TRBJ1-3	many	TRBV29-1	CSVAELRSGNTIYF
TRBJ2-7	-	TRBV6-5	CASSSLTGVSYEQYF
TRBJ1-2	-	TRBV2	CASSGQGDYGYTF
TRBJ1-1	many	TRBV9	CASSVAGGSNTEAFF
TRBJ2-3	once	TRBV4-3	CASSPRGAKDTQYF
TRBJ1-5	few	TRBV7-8	CASSLVGAQLSQPQHF
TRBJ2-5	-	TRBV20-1	CSASAPGTNQETQYF
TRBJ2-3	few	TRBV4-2	CASSQDRTYTDTQYF
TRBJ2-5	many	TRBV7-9	CASSPPGGRETQYF
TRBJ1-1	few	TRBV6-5	CASSYSKDESDEMNTEAFF
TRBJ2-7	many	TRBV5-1	CASSLGRAGETRWEQYF
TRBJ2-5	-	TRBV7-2	CASSPGSSWGKTQYF
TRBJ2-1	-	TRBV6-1	CASSLSGRGYNEQFF
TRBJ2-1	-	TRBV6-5	CACGQLNEQFF
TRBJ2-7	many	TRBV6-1	CASSYSALPRRDEQYF
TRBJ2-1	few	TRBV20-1	CSARRNQWEYNEQFF
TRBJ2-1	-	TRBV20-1	CSARKISGATYNEQFF
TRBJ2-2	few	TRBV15	CATSRTGEGTGELFF
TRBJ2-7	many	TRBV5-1	CASSIPTGTGKVSAEQYF
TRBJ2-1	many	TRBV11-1	CASSSSIQDSQASVNNEQFF
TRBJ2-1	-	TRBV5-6	CASSLARAEQFF
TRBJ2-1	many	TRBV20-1	CSARGQLAGINEQFF
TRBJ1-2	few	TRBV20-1	CSARDLDRGNYGYTF
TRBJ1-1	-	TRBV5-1	CASSLVGGLNTEAFF
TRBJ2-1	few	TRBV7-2	CASSLVGTSVNEQFF